The source of this TCR beta chain is a study of shared clonotypes between healthy human individuals (dated by TCRdb to the early 2020s). For the study in its entirety: The cohort included a few men and a couple of women between 18 and 49 years of age. For each donor, three plates each were used for CD4 naive and CD4 memory, two plates were used for CD8 naive, and one plate was used for CD8 memory. To estimate repertoire size and how much clonotypes are shared between individuals, the study performed deep sequencing of blood TCR repertoires from roughly five healthy adults. Different laboratories and diverse techniques were used to prepare libraries and sequence TCR repertoires, to increase sequencing depth and limit assay-specific biases. Per donor, leukapheresis produced somewhere between about 0.9 and 9.5 billion PBMCs. Broader findings and caveats from the paper: Pairwise subsampling led to the expectation that sequencing depth would affect the degree of clonotype sharing among donors. Because the study included only a small number of donors, the genetic and exposure-history diversity represented was limited. Naive subsets generally had larger estimated clonotype richness than memory subsets did. Approximately 5% of naive CD4, 3.5% of naive CD8, approximately 2.2% of memory CD4, and more than 0.35% of memory CD8 clonotypes were shared across several donors. Sampling was restricted to blood, and TCR repertoires in tissue are likely to differ from TCR repertoires in blood. Compared with non-shared clonotypes, clonotypes shared by all four sorted-subset donors had higher generation probabilities. Incomplete sequencing was indicated by rarefaction of sorted-subset datasets, despite the large sequencing depth.

Using the deep immunoSEQ assay, multiplex PCR amplified TCR CDR3 regions from genomic DNA. Extracted genomic DNA from each cell subset was distributed evenly across all wells of several immunoSEQ 96-well plates, and each plate was treated as a replicate. For sorted subsets, 150 to 250 ng of genomic DNA, equivalent to roughly 33,000 T cell genomes, went into each replicate PCR. Purified libraries were quantified with a Qubit 3.0 fluorometer, sized on a Bioanalyzer 2100, and re-quantified with the KAPA Library Quantification kit. Every immunoSEQ 96-well plate was sequenced on a dedicated single-read 150-cycle Illumina NextSeq 550 flow cell. Turning to the authors' computational methods: Because only junctional sequences without quality scores were contained in the immunoSEQ output, filtering matching that applied to full-length reads could not be performed. Sequences were annotated with PyIR, a Python wrapper for IgBLAST v1.9, using IMGT germline references to assign V/J genes and CDR3. Any read was removed if the V/J assignment was weak (E-value above 1e-6), the CDR3 was missing, or the read contained stop codons, out-of-frame junctions, or ambiguous translated residues. V3J clonotypes were defined as sequences sharing the same inferred V gene, J gene, and CDR3 amino acid sequence. The percentage overlap between two repertoires was calculated by dividing the number of shared unique clonotypes by the size of the smaller repertoire. Richness of each repertoire was evaluated using RTK rarefaction, the Chao1 estimator, and Recon v2.1 estimates of unobserved clonotypes. Generation probabilities were computed with OLGA for all TCRbeta clonotypes obtained by the gDNA method from a few donors. The clones in this table, taken by TCRdb from immuneACCESS, are in-frame only. Not every clone is retained; where verified, under half of the shortfall comes from an unresolved V gene, and the cause of the rest is unknown. V, J and clone size derive from that table, while D and trimming were established from the DNA sequence. This sample gives about 1 million clones in total; under 80% of them show up just once. The ten largest make up roughly 1.4% of the sample.

Donors were healthy HIV-negative adults with no recently reported acute infections or vaccinations. All donors were Caucasian adults living in Nashville, Tennessee, USA. CD4+ T cells were enriched by magnetic negative selection; naive cells were then positively selected on CD45RA, and the negative fraction formed the memory subset. Blood was obtained by leukapheresis, after which PBMCs were separated by Ficoll-Histopaque density gradient centrifugation and cryopreserved in liquid nitrogen vapor phase. Analytical flow cytometry was used to check the purity and quantity of every magnetically sorted T cell population. Genomic DNA was isolated from each sorted fraction and quantified by UV absorbance on a Nanodrop 2000c. The CDR3 runs 13 amino acids, cysteine and phenylalanine included. Of all the DNA, just the CDR3 is kept, 39 bases in frame from base 1. The germline V gene gives CDR1 as SGHTA and CDR2 as FQGTGA. V trim: 4 bases; J trim: 7 bases; unmatched bases: 5.

As concerns this clone: Its antigen is still unknown. This likely reflects a read error, since a far larger clone is one base away.

The TCR comes from a man between 18 and 35 years old in good health. What was sequenced was memory CD4+ T cells sorted from blood. The meaning of the sample's cell subset or site label: CD45RA-negative fraction. The chain couples TRBV7-3 to TRBJ2-7; 9 bases in between match TRBD1. The DNA sequence is given as TGTGCCAGCAGCTCGGACAGGGGCGGAGAGCAGTACTTC. The resulting protein is CASSSDRGGEQYF.